Shown below are 21 T cell receptor beta chains from a single sample sequenced in a study of blood T cells in healthy people across ages. Next came a second PCR, run for about 7 to 12 cycles, which used a sample-barcoded 5' primer along with a J-beta primer mix. TCRdb processed the 5' RACE reads anew with MiXCR; each CDR3 protein has one entry. The repertoire holds some 1.5 million distinct CDR3 sequences, with 25% to 30% as singletons. Sequencing was done on a sample of blood. The receptor source for this set is a woman aged 25 to 45 in good health.

In DNA, the CDR3 is TGTGCCTGGAGCATGGGACAGGGGATTTACGAGCAGTACTTC. It translates to CAWSMGQGIYEQYF. The genes are TRBV30 and TRBJ2-4; TRBD1 matches at 10 bases. TRBJ2-7 explains the end of the DNA better; the J call may be wrong. Germline V lookup: CDR1 GTSNPN, CDR2 SVGIG (reference sequence). This CDR3 comprises 14 residues.

V is TRBV28 and J is TRBJ1-1; no clear D. Trimming removed 5 bases from V and 1 base from J, with 17 bases in between. Germline V gives CDR1 MDHEN, CDR2 SYDVKM. The CDR3 is made up of 16 amino acids. The CDR3 reads CASSPSTPGRNTEAFF. CDR3 bases: TGTGCCAGCAGTCCCTCGACACCCGGGAGGAACACTGAAGCTTTCTTT.

This clonotype was recorded a few times. The chain has TRBV6-2 or TRBV6-3 and TRBJ2-7; D could derive from TRBD1 or TRBD2 (5 bases each). The CDR3 loop spans 13 amino acids. V was clipped by 2 bases and J by 7 bases, with 12 bases between them. Germline V gives CDR1 MNHEY, CDR2 SVGEGT. The CDR3 sequence: CASSYGGLQEQYF. The CDR3, as DNA: TGTGCCAGCAGTTACGGGGGTTTGCAGGAGCAGTACTTC.

The chain combines TRBV5-4 with TRBJ1-2; no definite D call. The CDR3 loop spans 16 amino acids. Trimming took off 1 base at V and 4 bases at J, with 17 bases between the two ends. The V gene's germline CDR1 is SGHNT and CDR2 YYREEE (reference sequence). CDR3 DNA sequence: TGTGCCAGCAGCTTGCTTGAAGAGGCCGGCAGCTATGGCTACACCTTC. As protein: CASSLLEEAGSYGYTF. The entire variable domain, with the rest obtained from reference TRBV5-4 and TRBJ1-2, is as follows: ETGVTQSPTHLIKTRGQQVTLRCSSQSGHNTVSWYQQALGQGPQFIFQYYREEENGRGNFPPRFSGLQFPNYSSELNVNALELDDSALYLCASSLLEEAGSYGYTFGSGTRLTVV.

The rearrangement uses TRBV5-1 and TRBJ1-1; TRBD1 aligns across 7 bases. Germline V gives CDR1 SGHRS, CDR2 YFSETQ. The CDR3 runs to 13 residues. V dropped 5 bases and J dropped 3; count of bases not matched to a gene: 4. CDR3 DNA: TGCGCCAGCAGAGTCCAGGGGGACACTGAAGCTTTCTTT. Its protein product is CASRVQGDTEAFF.

V and J are TRBV10-3 and TRBJ2-3, with 7 bases aligning to TRBD2. Germline loops: CDR1 ENHRY, CDR2 SYGVKD. V shed 4 bases and J 1 base; nucleotides not matched to a gene: 8. The CDR3 has 16 residues. For the CDR3, the DNA is TGTGCCATCAGTGTTGGGAGGGAGGCCGGCACAGATACGCAGTATTTT. Encoded protein: CAISVGREAGTDTQYF.

This clonotype was observed a handful of times. CDR3 sequence: CSVGGGGYTEAFF. In nucleotides, the CDR3 is TGCAGCGTTGGAGGGGGAGGGTACACTGAAGCTTTCTTT. The V gene is TRBV29-1, the J gene TRBJ1-1, with D maybe TRBD1 (6 bases). Deletions cut 4 bases from V and 3 bases from J, with 12 bases between. The germline V gene has CDR1 SQVTM and CDR2 ANQGSEA. This CDR3 comprises 13 residues.

The sample holds a few counts of this clonotype. The junction does not match germline at one end; this may be a read error. The chain couples TRBV7-9 to TRBJ2-7, with a tentative D call TRBD1 (5 bases). The CDR3 runs to 12 residues. Per the germline V gene, CDR1 is SEHNR and CDR2 is FQNEAQ (reference sequence). The DNA for the CDR3 is TGTGCCAGCAGCTTAAGGGGCTACGGGCAGTACTTC. It encodes CASSLRGYGQYF.

This chain joins TRBV7-2 and TRBJ1-1; D is possibly TRBD1 (6 bases). The CDR3 runs to 14 residues. The germline V and J ends were trimmed by 5 bases and 0 bases, with 10 bases remaining between them. In germline, CDR1 is SGHTA, CDR2 FQGNSA. The CDR3 protein is CASSMDSLNTEAFF. CDR3 in DNA: TGTGCCAGCAGCATGGACAGTCTGAACACTGAAGCTTTCTTT. The complete variable domain, with remaining parts taken from reference TRBV7-2 and TRBJ1-1, reads GAGVSQSPSNKVTEKGKDVELRCDPISGHTALYWYRQSLGQGLEFLIYFQGNSAPDKSGLPSDRFSAERTGGSVSTLTIQRTQQEDSAVYLCASSMDSLNTEAFFGQGTRLTVV.

This clonotype was counted many times. An end of the junction differs from the germline gene, which may be a read error. The chain employs TRBV20-1 and TRBJ2-5, with D perhaps matching TRBD1 or TRBD2 (5 bases each). CDR3 length equals 14 residues. Germline V gene data show CDR1 as DFQATT and CDR2 as SNEGSKA (reference sequence). The CDR3 loop reads CSATPGPPVEAQYF. The CDR3, as DNA: TGCAGTGCTACGCCGGGACCCCCAGTAGAGGCCCAGTACTTC.

The genes are TRBV12-3 or TRBV12-4 and TRBJ1-5; TRBD1 matches 7 bases. Unmatched junction bases numbered 14, after V lost 6 bases and J lost 6 bases. The CDR3 is 16 residues long. The CDR3 loop reads CASSSRQGVAGQPQHF. The CDR3 DNA reads as TGTGCCAGCAGCTCCCGACAGGGAGTGGCTGGTCAGCCCCAGCATTTT.

This clonotype was seen more than once but under ten times. This chain joins TRBV10-2 and TRBJ2-1; 8 bases are a match to TRBD2. This CDR3 has 15 residues. Germline V CDR1 and CDR2: WSHSY, SAAADI. V lost 7 bases and J lost 5; bases outside the gene matches: 10. Here the CDR3 DNA reads TGCGCCAGCAAGTCCCTAAGCGGGGGTAACAATGAGCAGTTCTTC. Translated, it gives CASKSLSGGNNEQFF.

This chain uses TRBV3-1 with TRBJ2-7; TRBD1 matches at 11 bases. This CDR3 has 15 residues. From germline, CDR1 is LGHDT and CDR2 YNNKEL (reference sequence). Trimming cost V 5 bases and J 3 bases; bases outside gene matches: 6. In DNA form, the CDR3 reads TGTGCCAGCAGCAAAACCGGGACAGGGGGCTACGAGCAGTACTTC. This translates into CASSKTGTGGYEQYF.

The V call is TRBV5-1, the J call TRBJ2-1; D not certain. The CDR3 totals 15 residues. The germline V and J ends were trimmed by 5 bases and 6 bases, with 18 bases remaining between them. CDR1 SGHRS and CDR2 YFSETQ come from the germline V gene. The CDR3 region is CASSSGPRTVNEQFF. CDR3 DNA sequence: TGCGCCAGCAGTTCAGGACCTCGGACCGTCAATGAGCAGTTCTTC.

The gene calls are TRBV20-1 and TRBJ2-7, with 8 nucleotides matching TRBD1. The germline CDR1 and CDR2 sequences are DFQATT and SNEGSKA (reference sequence). With V trimmed by 4 bases and J by 3 bases, 11 bases remained unmatched. This CDR3 has 15 amino acids. CDR3 sequence reads: CSATTRGPSGYEQYF. CDR3 DNA sequence: TGCAGTGCTACAACCAGGGGGCCCTCGGGCTACGAGCAGTACTTC.

The V call is TRBV20-1, the J call TRBJ1-4; D is unresolved. V lost 8 bases and J lost 1, with 17 bases in between. The germline gives CDR1 DFQATT, CDR2 SNEGSKA (reference sequence). The CDR3 spans 15 residues. The CDR3 here is CSTPSFSVTNEKLFF. The CDR3, as DNA: TGCAGTACTCCTTCCTTTTCTGTAACTAATGAAAAACTGTTTTTT.

This clonotype was recorded only once. The chain has TRBV5-1 and TRBJ2-1; 10 bases agree with TRBD1. Germline values: CDR1 SGHRS, CDR2 YFSETQ. The V gene end was trimmed by 3 bases and the J gene end by 8 bases; junction bases not matched to a gene: 5. There are 14 residues in the CDR3. CDR3 region: CASSSGQGPDEQFF. The CDR3 DNA reads TGCGCCAGCAGCTCGGGACAGGGGCCCGATGAGCAGTTCTTC.

The rearrangement links TRBV12-5 to TRBJ2-3; TRBD1 might be the D (5 bases). There are 14 residues in the CDR3. Trimming took off 7 bases at V and 6 bases at J, with 17 bases between the two ends. CDR1 and CDR2 (germline): LGHNT, FRNRAP. CDR3 nucleotides: TGTGCTAGTGCCAACCAGGGTACCGTGGATACGCAGTATTTT. Protein product: CASANQGTVDTQYF.

Concerning this clonotype: A much larger clone differs from this one at a single base, so this may be a read error. The genes are TRBV3-1 and TRBJ2-7; 8 nucleotides align to TRBD2. Germline CDR1 LGHDT, CDR2 YNNKEL (reference sequence). The CDR3 is 15 residues long. Losses at the gene ends were 2 bases for V and 7 bases for J; bases not matched to a gene: 10. The CDR3 loop is CASSQNSGAYNEQYF. The CDR3 DNA reads TGTGCCAGCAGCCAAAATAGCGGGGCCTACAATGAGCAGTACTTC.

A remark on this clonotype: A read error is likely, as this CDR3 ends without the conserved phenylalanine or tryptophan. The chain joins TRBV29-1 to TRBJ2-1, with 8 positions matching TRBD2. CDR3 length equals 15 residues. Germline values: CDR1 SQVTM, CDR2 ANQGSEA. After removal of 6 bases from V and 0 bases from J, the junction contained 7 bases not matched to a gene. This CDR3 reads CSVSGGEGSYNEQFC. In nucleotides, the CDR3 is TGCAGCGTATCCGGGGGGGAGGGCTCCTACAATGAGCAGTTCTGC.

At least ten counts were recorded for this clonotype. The chain uses TRBV6-2 or TRBV6-3 and TRBJ2-1, with D perhaps TRBD1 or TRBD2 (5 bases each). Germline V gives CDR1 MNHEY, CDR2 SVGEGT. CDR3 length: 15 amino acids. V shed 5 bases and J shed 2 bases, with 13 bases lying between them. CDR3 bases: TGTGCCAGCAGTACCGGGGACGGGACCTACAATGAGCAGTTCTTC. Translation: CASSTGDGTYNEQFF.